Each of the 15 T cell receptor beta chains below was sequenced from the same sample in a study of molecular identifiers for immune sequencing clone quantification. TCRdb re-called the PCR reads through MiXCR, storing one row per CDR3 protein. The data contain approximately 630,000 distinct CDR3 sequences, 25% of them seen just once; the ten biggest clones take up about 0.78%. The sequenced sample was naive CD8+ T cells from blood, with Jurkat cell RNA spiked in. Specified subset: FACS-sorted CD8+CD4-CCR7+CD45RA+ naive T cells. The receptors were gathered from a human donor in good health. Some libraries in this study had Jurkat cell RNA spiked in.

This clonotype was detected ten times or more. This chain links TRBV4-1 with TRBJ1-6, with 12 bases identical to TRBD1. This CDR3 spans 17 amino acids. The J segment lost 0 bases and the V segment lost 3 bases, leaving 0 bases of the junction unmatched. The germline CDR1 and CDR2 sequences are MGHRA and YSYEKL. CDR3 protein: CASSQGQGASYNSPLHF. The DNA for the CDR3 is TGCGCCAGCAGCCAGGGACAGGGGGCCTCCTATAATTCACCCCTCCACTTT.

Points on this clonotype: Because the CDR3 is missing its conserved closing phenylalanine or tryptophan, this is likely a read error. The V and J genes are TRBV27 and TRBJ1-1; tentative D call: TRBD1 (6 bases). The CDR3 extends over 14 amino acids. Trimming left V 1 base short and J 3 bases short, with 9 bases between. Germline assignment: CDR1 MNHEY and CDR2 SMNVEV (reference sequence). As DNA, the CDR3 is TGTGCCAGCAGTTTATACACAGGGTACACTGAAGCTTTCCTT. Translating it yields CASSLYTGYTEAFL.

This clonotype turned up a few times. The chain recombines TRBV12-3 or TRBV12-4 with TRBJ2-7; D is ambiguous. CDR3 length: 11 amino acids. The V and J ends lost 6 bases and 3 bases respectively, with 6 bases between them. The CDR3 sequence: CASRGNYEQYF. In DNA form, the CDR3 reads TGTGCCAGCAGGGGTAACTACGAGCAGTACTTC.

The V and J genes are TRBV2 and TRBJ2-1; 7 positions agree with TRBD2. The CDR3 covers 16 residues. V lost 6 bases to trimming and J lost 9 bases; unmatched junction nucleotides: 17. CDR1 is SNHLY and CDR2 is FYNNEI in the germline V gene. Here the CDR3 reads CASRETSKARDSEQFF. The CDR3 coding sequence is TGTGCCAGCAGGGAGACTAGCAAGGCGCGCGACAGTGAGCAGTTCTTC.

In the case of this clonotype: Since a much larger clone is just one base distant, this may be a read error. The chain has TRBV28 and TRBJ1-4; D remains ambiguous. The CDR3 is 15 residues long. CDR1 is MDHEN, CDR2 SYDVKM, per germline. The CDR3: CAGSTAEQPNEKLFF. CDR3 in DNA: TGTGCCGGCAGTACCGCGGAACAGCCTAATGAAAAACTGTTTTTT.

This clonotype has more than one count but fewer than ten. The junction departs from germline at one end; a sequencing error may be responsible. The rearrangement uses TRBV4-1 and TRBJ1-1; D is unresolved. The germline gives CDR1 MGHRA, CDR2 YSYEKL. This CDR3 contains 16 residues. CDR3 loop: CASSPPWGRMKTEAFF. CDR3 nucleotide sequence: TGCGCCAGCAGCCCCCCCTGGGGAAGGATGAAAACTGAAGCTTTCTTT.

This clonotype appeared many times. The chain combines TRBV5-5 with TRBJ1-6, with D hard to call. The CDR3 length is 17 residues. V gave up 0 bases and J gave up 0 bases, with 10 bases separating them. CDR1 is SGHKS, CDR2 YYEKEE, per germline (reference sequence). The CDR3 reads CASSLAGRSSYNSPLHF. DNA of the CDR3: TGTGCCAGCAGCTTGGCCGGGCGGAGCTCCTATAATTCACCCCTCCACTTT.

Remarks on this clonotype: One end of the junction is discordant with germline, which a read error may explain. This rearrangement joins TRBV7-9 to TRBJ1-1; tentatively, D is TRBD1 (5 bases). Germline CDR1 SEHNR, CDR2 FQNEAQ (reference sequence). The length of the CDR3 is 16 residues. In nucleotides, the CDR3 is TGTGCCAGCAGCCCCCGATCTAGGATGGAGGGGACTGAAGCTCTCTTT. This translates into CASSPRSRMEGTEALF.

The genes are TRBV2 and TRBJ1-2; TRBD1 might be the D (6 bases). This CDR3 comprises 16 residues. Trimming removed 4 bases from V and 4 bases from J, with 19 bases in between. Germline values: CDR1 SNHLY, CDR2 FYNNEI. CDR3 sequence reads: CASSAADRLQSYGYTF. CDR3 in DNA: TGTGCCAGCAGTGCAGCAGACAGGCTCCAATCCTATGGCTACACCTTC.

As regards this clonotype: One base away lies a much larger clone, so this may be a sequencing read error. The chain is built from TRBV7-9 and TRBJ2-6; 7 bases line up with TRBD1. This CDR3 is built from 19 residues. Germline V lookup: CDR1 SEHNR, CDR2 FQNEAQ (reference sequence). The CDR3 spells CTSSHPGTEPFGGANVLTF. Here the CDR3 DNA reads TGTACCAGCAGCCATCCCGGGACAGAGCCCTTCGGTGGGGCCAACGTCCTGACTTTC.

About this clonotype: A clone one base away is much larger, so this may be a read error. The genes are TRBV13 and TRBJ2-4; 9 bases map to TRBD2. The V segment lost 7 bases and the J segment 7 bases; nucleotides outside the gene matches: 11. This CDR3 contains 15 residues. CDR1 is PRHDT and CDR2 is FYEKMQ in the germline V gene (reference sequence). The CDR3 sequence: CASTLGLAGRNIQYF. CDR3 DNA sequence: TGTGCCAGCACCCTGGGACTAGCCGGCCGGAACATTCAGTACTTC.

J is TRBJ2-1 and V is TRBV13; the D gene is possibly TRBD1 (6 bases). V lost 5 bases and J lost 0, with 14 bases in between. Germline CDR1 PRHDT, CDR2 FYEKMQ (reference sequence). This CDR3 comprises 16 residues. The CDR3: CASSPRTESSYNEQFF. Here the CDR3 DNA reads TGTGCCAGCAGCCCTAGGACAGAGAGCTCCTACAATGAGCAGTTCTTC.

The chain combines TRBV25-1 with TRBJ2-1; tentatively, D is TRBD2 (6 bases). This CDR3 has 13 residues. V lost 4 bases to trimming and J lost 6 bases, with 10 bases between them. Germline CDR1 and CDR2: MGHDK and SYGVNS. CDR3 bases: TGTGCCAGCAGTGTGGACGGGAGCAATGAGCAGTTCTTC. Its protein product is CASSVDGSNEQFF.

The chain is built from TRBV19 and TRBJ2-7; D may be TRBD1 (6 bases). Trimming pared 1 base from V and 7 bases from J, leaving 11 bases between. Germline CDR1 and CDR2: LNHDA and SQIVND (reference sequence). The CDR3 runs 13 residues. This chain's CDR3 is CASSIVSRGEQYF. CDR3 DNA: TGTGCCAGTAGTATAGTGTCCAGGGGAGAGCAGTACTTC.

V gene TRBV19 combines with J gene TRBJ2-2; D assignment may be TRBD1 or TRBD2 (5 bases each). Per germline, CDR1 LNHDA and CDR2 SQIVND (reference sequence). Trimming took 3 bases from V and 0 from J, leaving 11 bases between them. CDR3 length: 16 amino acids. For the CDR3, the DNA is TGTGCCAGTAGTATTATCGGGACCCCGAACACCGGGGAGCTGTTTTTT. It specifies CASSIIGTPNTGELFF.